This T cell receptor (beta chain) was identified during a study of T cell changes during pregnancy in multiple sclerosis. In germline, CDR1 is SGHTS, CDR2 YDEGEE. The CDR3 loop spans 16 amino acids. V lost 0 bases, J lost 7 bases, and 16 bases lay in between. The table came from immunoSEQ multiplex PCR; TCRdb's copy has only in-frame clones and leaves some out. There are 30,000 to 45,000 clones in the sample; about 91% occur only once, and 0.4% to 0.5% lies in the top ten. The TCR sequence derives from a female donor with multiple sclerosis, enrolled in a pregnancy study. Sequences were derived from CD4+ T cells from peripheral blood mononuclear cells, sampled after pregnancy. This chain links TRBV5-8 with TRBJ2-2, with D possibly being TRBD2 (7 bases). CDR3 amino acids: CASSLDAGAAGGELFF. In nucleotides, the CDR3 is TGTGCCAGCAGCTTGGATGCGGGGGCCGCCGGCGGGGAGCTGTTTTTT.